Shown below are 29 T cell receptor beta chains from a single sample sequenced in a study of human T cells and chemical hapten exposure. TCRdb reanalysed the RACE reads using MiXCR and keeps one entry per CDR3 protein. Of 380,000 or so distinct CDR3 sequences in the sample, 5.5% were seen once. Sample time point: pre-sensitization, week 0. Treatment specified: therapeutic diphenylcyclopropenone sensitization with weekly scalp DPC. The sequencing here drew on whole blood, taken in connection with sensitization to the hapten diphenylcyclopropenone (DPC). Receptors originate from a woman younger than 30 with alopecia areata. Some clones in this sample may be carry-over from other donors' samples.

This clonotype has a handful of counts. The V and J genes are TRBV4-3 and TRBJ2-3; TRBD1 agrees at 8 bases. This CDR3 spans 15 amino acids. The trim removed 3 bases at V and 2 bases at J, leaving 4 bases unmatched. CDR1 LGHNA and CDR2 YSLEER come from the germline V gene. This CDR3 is CASSHRTGITDTQYF. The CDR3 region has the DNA TGCGCCAGCAGCCATAGGACAGGGATCACAGATACGCAGTATTTT.

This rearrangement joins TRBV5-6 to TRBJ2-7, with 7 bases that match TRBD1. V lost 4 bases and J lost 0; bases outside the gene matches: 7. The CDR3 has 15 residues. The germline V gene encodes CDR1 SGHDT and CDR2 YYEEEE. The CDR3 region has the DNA TGTGCCAGCAGCCCCAGGTGGGACAGCTCCTACGAGCAGTACTTC. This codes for CASSPRWDSSYEQYF.

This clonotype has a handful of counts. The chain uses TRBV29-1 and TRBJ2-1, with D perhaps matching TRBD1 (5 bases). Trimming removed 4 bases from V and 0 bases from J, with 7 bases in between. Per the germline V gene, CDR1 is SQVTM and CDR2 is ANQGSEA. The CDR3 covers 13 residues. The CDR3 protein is CSVGGNSYNEQFF. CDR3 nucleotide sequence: TGCAGCGTTGGGGGCAACTCCTACAATGAGCAGTTCTTC.

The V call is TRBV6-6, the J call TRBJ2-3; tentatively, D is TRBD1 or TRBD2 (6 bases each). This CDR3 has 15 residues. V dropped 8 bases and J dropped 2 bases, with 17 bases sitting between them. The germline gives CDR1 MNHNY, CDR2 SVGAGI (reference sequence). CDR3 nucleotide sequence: TGTGCCAGCCTCAAGGACAGACTAGTCACAGATACGCAGTATTTT. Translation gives CASLKDRLVTDTQYF.

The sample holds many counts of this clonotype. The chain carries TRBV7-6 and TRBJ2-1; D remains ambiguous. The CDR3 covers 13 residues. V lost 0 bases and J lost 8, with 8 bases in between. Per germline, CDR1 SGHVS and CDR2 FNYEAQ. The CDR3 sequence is CASSLAYNDEQFF. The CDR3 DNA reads TGTGCCAGCAGCTTAGCGTATAACGATGAGCAGTTCTTC.

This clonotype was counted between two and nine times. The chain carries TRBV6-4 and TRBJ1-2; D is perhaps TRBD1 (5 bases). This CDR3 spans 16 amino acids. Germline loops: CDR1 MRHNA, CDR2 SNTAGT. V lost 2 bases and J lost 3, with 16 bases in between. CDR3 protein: CASSDNGQGGDYGYTF. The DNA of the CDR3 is TGTGCCAGCAGTGACAACGGCCAGGGAGGAGACTATGGCTACACCTTC.

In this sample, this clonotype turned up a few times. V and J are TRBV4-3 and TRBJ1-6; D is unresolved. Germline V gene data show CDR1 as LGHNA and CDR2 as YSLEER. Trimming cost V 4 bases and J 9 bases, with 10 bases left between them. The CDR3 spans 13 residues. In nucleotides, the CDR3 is TGCGCCAGCAGCCGTGCCGAGTTTTCACCCCTCCACTTT. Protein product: CASSRAEFSPLHF.

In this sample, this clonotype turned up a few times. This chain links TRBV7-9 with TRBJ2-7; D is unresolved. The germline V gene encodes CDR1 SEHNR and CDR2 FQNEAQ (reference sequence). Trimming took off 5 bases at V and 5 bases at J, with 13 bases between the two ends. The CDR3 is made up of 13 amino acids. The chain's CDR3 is CASSASNQDEQYF. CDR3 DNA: TGTGCCAGCAGCGCCTCAAACCAGGACGAGCAGTACTTC.

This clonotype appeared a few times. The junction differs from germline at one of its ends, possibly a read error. Here the CDR3 DNA reads TGCGCCAGCAGCTTGGAACAGAGGGAAGAGACCCGGTACTTC. Protein sequence: CASSLEQREETRYF. The chain carries TRBV5-1 and TRBJ2-5; perhaps TRBD2 as D (5 bases). Germline V gives CDR1 SGHRS, CDR2 YFSETQ. The CDR3 spans 14 residues.

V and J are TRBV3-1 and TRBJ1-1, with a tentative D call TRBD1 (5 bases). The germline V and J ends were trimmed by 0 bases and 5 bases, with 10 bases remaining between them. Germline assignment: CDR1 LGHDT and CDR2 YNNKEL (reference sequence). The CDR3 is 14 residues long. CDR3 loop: CASSQEGVQTEAFF. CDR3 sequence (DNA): TGTGCCAGCAGCCAAGAGGGGGTACAGACTGAAGCTTTCTTT. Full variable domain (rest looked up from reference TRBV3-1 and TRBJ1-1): DTAVSQTPKYLVTQMGNDKSIKCEQNLGHDTMYWYKQDSKKFLKIMFSYNNKELIINETVPNRFSPKSPDKAHLNLHINSLELGDSAVYFCASSQEGVQTEAFFGQGTRLTVV.

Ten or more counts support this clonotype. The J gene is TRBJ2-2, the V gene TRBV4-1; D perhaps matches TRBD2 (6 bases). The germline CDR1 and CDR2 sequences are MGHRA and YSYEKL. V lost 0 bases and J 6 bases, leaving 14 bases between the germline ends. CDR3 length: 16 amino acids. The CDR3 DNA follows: TGCGCCAGCAGCCAAGATCCCTCTAGCGAAGCCGGGGAGCTGTTTTTT. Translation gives CASSQDPSSEAGELFF.

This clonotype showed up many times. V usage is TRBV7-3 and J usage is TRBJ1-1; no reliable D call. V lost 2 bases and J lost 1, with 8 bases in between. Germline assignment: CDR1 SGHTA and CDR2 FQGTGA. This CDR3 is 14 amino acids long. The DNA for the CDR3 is TGTGCCAGCAGCTTATGGGGATCGAACACTGAAGCTTTCTTT. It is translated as CASSLWGSNTEAFF.

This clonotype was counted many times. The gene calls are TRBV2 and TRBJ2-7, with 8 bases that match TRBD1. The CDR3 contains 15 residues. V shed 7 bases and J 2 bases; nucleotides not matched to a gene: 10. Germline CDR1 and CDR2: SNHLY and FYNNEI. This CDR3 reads CASMGAGTGTYEQYF. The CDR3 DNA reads TGTGCCAGCATGGGAGCCGGGACAGGAACCTACGAGCAGTACTTC.

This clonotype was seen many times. CDR3 sequence reads: CASRDRGAQPQHF. The CDR3 DNA follows: TGTGCCAGCAGGGACAGGGGGGCTCAGCCCCAGCATTTT. The rearrangement uses TRBV2 and TRBJ1-5; 10 nucleotides line up with TRBD1. There are 13 residues in the CDR3. V was clipped by 6 bases and J by 6 bases; unmatched bases: 2. Germline CDR1 is SNHLY and CDR2 is FYNNEI.

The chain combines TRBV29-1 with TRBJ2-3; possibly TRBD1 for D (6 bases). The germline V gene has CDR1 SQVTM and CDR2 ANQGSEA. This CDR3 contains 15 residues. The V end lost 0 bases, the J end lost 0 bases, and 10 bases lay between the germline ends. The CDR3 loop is CSVEETGSSTDTQYF. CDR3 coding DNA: TGCAGCGTTGAAGAAACAGGGTCTAGCACAGATACGCAGTATTTT.

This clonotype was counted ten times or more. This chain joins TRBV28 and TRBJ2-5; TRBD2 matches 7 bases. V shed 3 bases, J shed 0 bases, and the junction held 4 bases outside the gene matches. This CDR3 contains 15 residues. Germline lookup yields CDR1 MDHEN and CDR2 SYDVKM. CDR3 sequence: CASSFLAGYQETQYF. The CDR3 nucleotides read TGTGCCAGCAGTTTCTTAGCGGGCTACCAAGAGACCCAGTACTTC.

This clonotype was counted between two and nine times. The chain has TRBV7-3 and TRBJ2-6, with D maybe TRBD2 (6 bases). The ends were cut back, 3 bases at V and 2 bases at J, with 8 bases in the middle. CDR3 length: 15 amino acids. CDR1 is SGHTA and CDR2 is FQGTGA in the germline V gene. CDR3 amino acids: CASSLGLPGANVLTF. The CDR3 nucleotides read TGTGCCAGCAGCTTGGGACTCCCTGGGGCCAACGTCCTGACTTTC.

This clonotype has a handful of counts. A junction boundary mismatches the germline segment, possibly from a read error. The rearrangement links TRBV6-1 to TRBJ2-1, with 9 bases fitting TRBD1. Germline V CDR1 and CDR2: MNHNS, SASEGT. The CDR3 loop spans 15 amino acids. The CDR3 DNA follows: TGTGCCAGCAGTGTGTACAGGGGGCCCTACGATGAGCAGTTCTTC. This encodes CASSVYRGPYDEQFF.

In nucleotides, the CDR3 is TGCAGCGGGGACTGGCAAGAGACCCAGTACTTC. Its translation: CSGDWQETQYF. V is TRBV29-1 and J is TRBJ2-5; D perhaps matches TRBD2 (6 bases). This CDR3 contains 11 residues. Germline V gives CDR1 SQVTM, CDR2 ANQGSEA. The germline V and J ends were trimmed by 7 bases and 2 bases, with 8 bases remaining between them.

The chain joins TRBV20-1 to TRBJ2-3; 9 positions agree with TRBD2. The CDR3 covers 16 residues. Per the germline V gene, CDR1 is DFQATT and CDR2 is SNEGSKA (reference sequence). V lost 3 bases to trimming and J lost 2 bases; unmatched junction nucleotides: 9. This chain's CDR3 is CSASDTSGFVTDTQYF. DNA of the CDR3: TGCAGTGCTAGTGATACTAGCGGGTTTGTCACAGATACGCAGTATTTT.

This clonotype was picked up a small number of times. The CDR3 is CASSSFRTDTQYF. The CDR3 nucleotides read TGTGCCAGCAGCTCGTTTAGGACAGATACGCAGTATTTT. The chain has TRBV11-1 and TRBJ2-3; D unclear. From germline, CDR1 is SGHAT and CDR2 FQDESV (reference sequence). The CDR3 covers 13 residues. V lost 4 bases, J lost 3 bases, and 8 bases lay in between.

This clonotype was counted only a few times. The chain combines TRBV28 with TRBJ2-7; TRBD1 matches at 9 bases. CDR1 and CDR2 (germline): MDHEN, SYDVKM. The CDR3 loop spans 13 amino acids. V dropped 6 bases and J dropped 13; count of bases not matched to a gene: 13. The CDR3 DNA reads TGTGCCAGCAGGGGATACAGGGGGCCCTTAGTTTACTTC. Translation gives CASRGYRGPLVYF.

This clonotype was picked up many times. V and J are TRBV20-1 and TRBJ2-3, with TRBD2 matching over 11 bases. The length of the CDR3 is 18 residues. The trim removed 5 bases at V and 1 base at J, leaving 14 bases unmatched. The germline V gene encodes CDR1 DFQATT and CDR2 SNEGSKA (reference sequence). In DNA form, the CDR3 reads TGCAGTGCTCTTGCGGGAGTAGCGGGGGGGCTAGGCACAGATACGCAGTATTTT. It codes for CSALAGVAGGLGTDTQYF.

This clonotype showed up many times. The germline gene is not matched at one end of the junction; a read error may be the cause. CDR3 sequence: CASSIGTSGGAF. CDR3 bases: TGTGCCAGCAGTATAGGGACTAGCGGGGGGGCCTTT. The V call is TRBV12-3 or TRBV12-4, the J call TRBJ2-3, with 16 bases that match TRBD2. The CDR3 runs 12 residues.

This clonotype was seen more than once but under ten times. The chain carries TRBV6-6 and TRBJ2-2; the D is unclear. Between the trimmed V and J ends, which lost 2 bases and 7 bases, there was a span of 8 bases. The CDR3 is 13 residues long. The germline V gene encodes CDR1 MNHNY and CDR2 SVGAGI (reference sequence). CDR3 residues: CASSYRSSGELFF. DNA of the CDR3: TGTGCCAGCAGTTACCGATCGAGCGGGGAGCTGTTTTTT.

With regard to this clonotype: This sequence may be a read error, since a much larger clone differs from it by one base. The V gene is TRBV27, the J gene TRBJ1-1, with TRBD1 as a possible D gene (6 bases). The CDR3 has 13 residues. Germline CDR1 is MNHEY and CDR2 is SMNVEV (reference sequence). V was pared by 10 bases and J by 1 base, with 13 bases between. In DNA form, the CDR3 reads TGTGCCAACAGGGTTTCCCCGAACACTGAAGCTTTCTTT. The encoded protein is CANRVSPNTEAFF.

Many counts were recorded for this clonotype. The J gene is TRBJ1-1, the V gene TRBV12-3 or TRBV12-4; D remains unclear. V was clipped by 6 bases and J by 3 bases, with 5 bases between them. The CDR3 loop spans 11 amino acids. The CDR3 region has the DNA TGTGCCAGCAGGGGTGACACTGAAGCTTTCTTT. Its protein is CASRGDTEAFF.

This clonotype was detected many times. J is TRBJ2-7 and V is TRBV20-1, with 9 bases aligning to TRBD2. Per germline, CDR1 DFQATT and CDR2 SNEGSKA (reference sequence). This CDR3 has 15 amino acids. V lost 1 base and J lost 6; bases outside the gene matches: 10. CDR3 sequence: CSARAPAGGSGEQYF. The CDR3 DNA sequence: TGCAGTGCTAGAGCCCCTGCGGGGGGGTCGGGCGAGCAGTACTTC.

The CDR3 is CASSQDWTGTAMNYGYTF. CDR3 nucleotide sequence: TGCGCCAGCAGCCAAGATTGGACAGGGACAGCCATGAACTATGGCTACACCTTC. The chain joins TRBV4-3 to TRBJ1-2, with 8 bases matching TRBD1. CDR3 length: 18 amino acids. Looked up from germline, CDR1 is LGHNA and CDR2 is YSLEER. V gave up 0 bases and J gave up 2 bases; unmatched junction bases: 11.